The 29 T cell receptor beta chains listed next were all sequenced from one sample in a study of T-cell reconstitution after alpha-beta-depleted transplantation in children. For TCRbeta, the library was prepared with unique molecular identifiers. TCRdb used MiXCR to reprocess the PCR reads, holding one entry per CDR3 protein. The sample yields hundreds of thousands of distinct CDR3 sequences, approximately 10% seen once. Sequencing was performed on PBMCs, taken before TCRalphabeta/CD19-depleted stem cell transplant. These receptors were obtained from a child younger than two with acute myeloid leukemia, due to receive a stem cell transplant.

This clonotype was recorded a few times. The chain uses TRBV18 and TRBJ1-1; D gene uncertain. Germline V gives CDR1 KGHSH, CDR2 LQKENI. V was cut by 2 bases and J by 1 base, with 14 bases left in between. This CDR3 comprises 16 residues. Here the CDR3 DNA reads TGTGCCAGCTCACCATCTCAGGCGCCCTGGAACACTGAAGCTTTCTTT. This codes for CASSPSQAPWNTEAFF.

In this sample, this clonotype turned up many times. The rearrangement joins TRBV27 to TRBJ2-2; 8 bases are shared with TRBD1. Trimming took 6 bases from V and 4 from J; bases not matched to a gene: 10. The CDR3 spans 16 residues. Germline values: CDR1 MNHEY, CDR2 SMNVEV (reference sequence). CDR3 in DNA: TGTGCCAGCAGGAGTTTCGGGCAGGGGGCCACCGGGGAGCTGTTTTTT. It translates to CASRSFGQGATGELFF.

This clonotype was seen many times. CDR3 in DNA: TGTGCCAGCTCACAGGGGCAGACCTACGAGCAGTACTTC. It is translated as CASSQGQTYEQYF. The chain employs TRBV18 and TRBJ2-7; tentatively, D is TRBD1 (5 bases). Germline V gene sequence: CDR1 KGHSH, CDR2 LQKENI. This CDR3 is built from 13 residues. Trimming pared 4 bases from V and 2 bases from J, leaving 9 bases between.

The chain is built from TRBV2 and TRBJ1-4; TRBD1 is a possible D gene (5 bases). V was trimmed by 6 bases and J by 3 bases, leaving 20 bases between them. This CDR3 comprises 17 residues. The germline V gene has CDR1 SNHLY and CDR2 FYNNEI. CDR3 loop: CASRPRDRRLPNEKLFF. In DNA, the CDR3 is TGTGCCAGCAGGCCCCGGGACCGGAGATTGCCTAATGAAAAACTGTTTTTT.

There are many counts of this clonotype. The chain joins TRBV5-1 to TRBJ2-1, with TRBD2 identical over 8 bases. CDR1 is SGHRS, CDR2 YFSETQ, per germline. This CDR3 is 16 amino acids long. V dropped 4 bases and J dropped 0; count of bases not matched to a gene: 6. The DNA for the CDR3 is TGCGCCAGCAGCGTACCCAGCGGGGGCTCCTACAATGAGCAGTTCTTC. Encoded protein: CASSVPSGGSYNEQFF.

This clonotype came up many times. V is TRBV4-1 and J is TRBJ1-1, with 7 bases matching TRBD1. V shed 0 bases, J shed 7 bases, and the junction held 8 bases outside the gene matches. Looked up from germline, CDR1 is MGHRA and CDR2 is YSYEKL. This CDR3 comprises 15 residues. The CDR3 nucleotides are TGCGCCAGCAGCCAAGAAGCGGTCAGGGGGGTTGAAGCTTTCTTT. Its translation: CASSQEAVRGVEAFF.

The CDR3 DNA reads as TGTGCCAGCAGCGCACATCAGAGCTCTGGAAACACCATATATTTT. Amino acids: CASSAHQSSGNTIYF. The rearrangement uses TRBV11-2 and TRBJ1-3; D is unresolved. This CDR3 is built from 15 residues. Between the trimmed V and J ends, which lost 5 bases and 0 bases, there was a span of 11 bases. The germline V gene has CDR1 SGHAT and CDR2 FQNNGV.

CDR3 in amino acids: CASSGERGGTYEQYF. The CDR3 nucleotides read TGTGCCAGCAGTGGAGAGCGGGGGGGTACCTACGAGCAGTACTTC. The chain links TRBV2 to TRBJ2-7; 10 bases match TRBD2. CDR1 SNHLY and CDR2 FYNNEI come from the germline V gene. CDR3 length: 15 residues. V trimming: 4 bases; J trimming: 2 bases; junction bases outside the gene matches: 5.

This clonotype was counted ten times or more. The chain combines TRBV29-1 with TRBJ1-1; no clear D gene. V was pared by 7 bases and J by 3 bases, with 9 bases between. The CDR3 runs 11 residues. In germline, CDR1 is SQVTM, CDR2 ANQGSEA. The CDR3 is CSDSRDTEAFF. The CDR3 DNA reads TGCAGCGATTCCCGGGACACTGAAGCTTTCTTT.

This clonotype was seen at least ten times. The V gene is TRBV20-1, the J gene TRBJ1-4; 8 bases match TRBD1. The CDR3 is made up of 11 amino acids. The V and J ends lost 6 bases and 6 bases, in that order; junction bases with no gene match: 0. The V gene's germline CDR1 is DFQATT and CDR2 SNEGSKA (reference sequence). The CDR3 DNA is TGCAGTGCGGACAGGGATGAAAAACTGTTTTTT. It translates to CSADRDEKLFF.

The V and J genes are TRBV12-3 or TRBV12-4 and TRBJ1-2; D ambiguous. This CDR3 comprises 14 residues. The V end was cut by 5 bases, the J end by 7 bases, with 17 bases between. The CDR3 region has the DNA TGTGCCAGCAGTCAGCAGACTACCTTCGGTGGCTACACCTTC. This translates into CASSQQTTFGGYTF.

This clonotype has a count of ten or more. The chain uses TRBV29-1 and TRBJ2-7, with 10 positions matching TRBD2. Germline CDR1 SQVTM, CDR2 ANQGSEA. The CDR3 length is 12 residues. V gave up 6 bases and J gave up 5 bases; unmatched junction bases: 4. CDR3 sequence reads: CSVAGGPHEQYF. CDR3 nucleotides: TGCAGCGTAGCGGGAGGGCCGCACGAGCAGTACTTC.

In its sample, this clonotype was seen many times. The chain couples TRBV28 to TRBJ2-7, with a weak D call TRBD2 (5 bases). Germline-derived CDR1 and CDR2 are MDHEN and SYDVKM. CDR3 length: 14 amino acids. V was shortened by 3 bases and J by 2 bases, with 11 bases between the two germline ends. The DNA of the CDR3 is TGTGCCAGCAGTTTGACGGGGAGACCCTACGAGCAGTACTTC. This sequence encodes CASSLTGRPYEQYF.

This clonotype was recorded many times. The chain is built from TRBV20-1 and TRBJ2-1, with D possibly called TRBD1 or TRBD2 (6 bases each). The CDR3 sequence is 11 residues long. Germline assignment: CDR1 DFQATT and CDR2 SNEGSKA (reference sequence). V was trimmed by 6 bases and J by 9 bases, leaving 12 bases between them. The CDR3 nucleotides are TGCAGTGCCCACGGGGGCGTTGAGCAGTTCTTC. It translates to CSAHGGVEQFF.

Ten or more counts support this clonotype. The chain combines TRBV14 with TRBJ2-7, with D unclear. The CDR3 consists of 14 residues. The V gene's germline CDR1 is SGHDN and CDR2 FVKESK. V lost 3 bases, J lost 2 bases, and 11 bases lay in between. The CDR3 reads CASSHAVATYEQYF. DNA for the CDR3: TGTGCCAGCAGCCACGCCGTTGCTACCTACGAGCAGTACTTC.

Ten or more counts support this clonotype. The CDR3 region is CASRLRQDSTDTQYF. The DNA of the CDR3 is TGTGCCAGCAGGTTGCGACAGGACAGCACAGATACGCAGTATTTT. This chain uses TRBV12-3 or TRBV12-4 with TRBJ2-3; perhaps TRBD1 as D (6 bases). The CDR3 sequence is 15 residues long. V lost 6 bases to trimming and J lost 0 bases, with 13 bases between them.

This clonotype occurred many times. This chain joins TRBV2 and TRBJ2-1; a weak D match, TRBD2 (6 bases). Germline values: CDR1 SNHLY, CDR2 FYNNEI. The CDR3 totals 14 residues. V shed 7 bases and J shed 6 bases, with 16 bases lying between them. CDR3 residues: CASNGGWGLNEQFF. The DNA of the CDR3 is TGTGCCAGCAATGGCGGGTGGGGACTCAATGAGCAGTTCTTC.

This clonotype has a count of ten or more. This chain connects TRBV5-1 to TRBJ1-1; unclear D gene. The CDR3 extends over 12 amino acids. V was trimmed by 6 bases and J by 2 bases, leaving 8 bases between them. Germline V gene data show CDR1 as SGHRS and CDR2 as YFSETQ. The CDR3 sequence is CASISGNTEAFF. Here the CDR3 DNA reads TGCGCCAGCATATCAGGAAACACTGAAGCTTTCTTT. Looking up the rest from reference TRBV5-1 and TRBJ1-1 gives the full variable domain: KAGVTQTPRYLIKTRGQQVTLSCSPISGHRSVSWYQQTPGQGLQFLFEYFSETQRNKGNFPGRFSGRQFSNSRSEMNVSTLELGDSALYLCASISGNTEAFFGQGTRLTVV.

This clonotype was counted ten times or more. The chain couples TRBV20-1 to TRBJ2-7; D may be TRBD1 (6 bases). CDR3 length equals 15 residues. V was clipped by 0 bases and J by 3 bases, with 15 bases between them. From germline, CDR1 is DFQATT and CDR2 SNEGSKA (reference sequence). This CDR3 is CSARDLWGLDYEQYF. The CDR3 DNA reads TGCAGTGCTAGAGATCTTTGGGGGCTGGACTACGAGCAGTACTTC.

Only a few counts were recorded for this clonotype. The DNA for the CDR3 is TGCGCCAGCAGCTTGTCTCCCAGGGAGAACACCGGGGAGCTGTTTTTT. Amino acids: CASSLSPRENTGELFF. The rearrangement uses TRBV5-1 and TRBJ2-2; a weak D match, TRBD1 (5 bases). Trimming took off 1 base at V and 1 base at J, with 11 bases between the two ends. The CDR3 is made up of 16 amino acids. The germline gives CDR1 SGHRS, CDR2 YFSETQ.

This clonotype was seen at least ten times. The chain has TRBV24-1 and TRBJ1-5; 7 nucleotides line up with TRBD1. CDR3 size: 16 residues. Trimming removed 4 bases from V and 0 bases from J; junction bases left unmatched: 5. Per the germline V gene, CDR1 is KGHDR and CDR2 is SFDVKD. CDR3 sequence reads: CATSETGAGSNQPQHF. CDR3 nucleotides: TGTGCCACCAGTGAAACAGGGGCCGGTAGCAATCAGCCCCAGCATTTT.

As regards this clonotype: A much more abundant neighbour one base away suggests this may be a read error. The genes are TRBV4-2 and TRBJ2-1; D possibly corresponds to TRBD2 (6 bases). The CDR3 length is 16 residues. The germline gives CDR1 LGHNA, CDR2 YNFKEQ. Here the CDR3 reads CASTQFPGTRYNEQFF. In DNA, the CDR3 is TGTGCCAGCACCCAATTTCCTGGGACTCGTTACAATGAGCAGTTCTTC.

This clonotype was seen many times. CDR3 DNA: TGCAGTGCCCGAGGGGGGCCGAATGAAAAACTGTTTTTT. Protein product: CSARGGPNEKLFF. The rearrangement links TRBV20-1 to TRBJ1-4; D is perhaps TRBD1 (6 bases). Germline lookup yields CDR1 DFQATT and CDR2 SNEGSKA (reference sequence). V lost 6 bases and J lost 5, with 13 bases in between. The CDR3 sequence is 13 residues long.

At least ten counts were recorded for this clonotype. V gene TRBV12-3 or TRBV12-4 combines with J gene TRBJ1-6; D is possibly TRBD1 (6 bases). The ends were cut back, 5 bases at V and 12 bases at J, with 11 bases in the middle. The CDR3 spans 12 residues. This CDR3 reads CASSPDSQPLHF. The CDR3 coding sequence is TGTGCCAGCAGTCCGGACAGTCAACCCCTCCACTTT.

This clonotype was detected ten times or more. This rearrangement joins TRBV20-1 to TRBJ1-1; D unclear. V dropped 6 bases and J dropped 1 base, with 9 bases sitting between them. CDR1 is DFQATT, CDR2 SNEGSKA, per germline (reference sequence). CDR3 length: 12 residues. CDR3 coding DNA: TGCAGTGCGAGGCCGAGGAACACTGAAGCTTTCTTT. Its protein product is CSARPRNTEAFF.

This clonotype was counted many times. In DNA, the CDR3 is TGTGCCAGCAGCCCGATAGTCGGGGGGAGCTACGAGCAGTACTTC. It is translated as CASSPIVGGSYEQYF. V gene TRBV7-2 combines with J gene TRBJ2-7, with TRBD2 identical over 7 bases. Germline V gene sequence: CDR1 SGHTA, CDR2 FQGNSA. The junction had 10 bases not matched to a gene; V was cut back by 5 bases and J by 3 bases. The CDR3 totals 15 residues.

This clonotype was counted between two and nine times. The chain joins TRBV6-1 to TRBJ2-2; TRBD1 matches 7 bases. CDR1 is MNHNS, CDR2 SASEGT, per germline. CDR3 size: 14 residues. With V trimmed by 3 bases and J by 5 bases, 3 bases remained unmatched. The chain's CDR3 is CASSDTGATGELFF. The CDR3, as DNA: TGTGCCAGCAGTGATACAGGGGCAACCGGGGAGCTGTTTTTT.

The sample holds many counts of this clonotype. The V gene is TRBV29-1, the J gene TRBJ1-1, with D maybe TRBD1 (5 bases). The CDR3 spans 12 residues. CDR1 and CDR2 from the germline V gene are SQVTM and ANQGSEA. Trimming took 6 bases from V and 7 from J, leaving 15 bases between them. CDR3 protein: CSVGRGAGEAFF. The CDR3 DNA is TGCAGCGTCGGACGTGGGGCCGGTGAAGCTTTCTTT.

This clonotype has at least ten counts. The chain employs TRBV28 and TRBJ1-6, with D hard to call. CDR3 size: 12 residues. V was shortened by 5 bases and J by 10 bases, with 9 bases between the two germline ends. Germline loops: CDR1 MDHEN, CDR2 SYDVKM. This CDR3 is CASSQWTSPLHF. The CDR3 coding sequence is TGTGCCAGCAGTCAATGGACCTCACCCCTCCACTTT.